This T cell receptor beta chain was identified during a study of shared clonotypes between healthy human individuals. The germline V gene has CDR1 MDHEN and CDR2 SYDVKM. The CDR3 runs to 15 residues. The trim removed 10 bases at V and 1 base at J, leaving 8 bases unmatched. Regarding the study as a whole: Around 5% was the fraction of naive CD4 clonotypes found shared across a few donors.

On sorted subsets, replicate PCRs used 200 to 250 ng DNA, or some 28,000 T cell genomes. The method was immunoSEQ multiplex PCR; TCRdb's version includes in-frame clones alone and lacks a portion of them. Of 2 million to 2.5 million clones listed, just under 95% are singletons. Adult Caucasians living in Nashville, Tennessee made up all of the donors. A remark on this clone: What it recognizes is unknown.

This sequence joins TRBV28 and TRBJ2-3; TRBD2 matches at 10 bases. The TCR was taken from a man aged 18-30 years in good health. Some clones in this sample may be carry-over from other donors' samples. Sequencing was carried out using naive CD4+ T cells from PBMCs. Documented subset: CD45RA+ positively selected. The CDR3 nucleotides are TGTGCCATGCAGTCGGGGACTAGCGGCACAGATACGCAGTATTTT. Its translation: CAMQSGTSGTDTQYF.